This TCR beta chain was identified during a study of cytomegalovirus exposure and HLA in healthy donors. General observations from the study: According to an earlier analysis, most TCR beta V segments yielded productive rearrangements about 90% or about 30% of the time.

Of note for this clone: Its antigen is unidentified.

The CDR3 consists of 17 residues. The germline V and J ends were trimmed by 4 bases and 5 bases, with 24 bases remaining between them. Per germline, CDR1 MDHEN and CDR2 SYDVKM. Primers: 60 Vbeta forward and 13 Jbeta reverse. The data were produced by immunoSEQ multiplex PCR, yet TCRdb's version contains in-frame clones alone and is incomplete. The data contain 95,000 to 150,000 clones, more than 65% of them singletons. The sample comprised PBMCs. This clonotype was sampled from a man in his late teens or twenties in good health and CMV-seropositive. This chain links TRBV28 with TRBJ2-7; possibly TRBD1 for D (5 bases). Here the CDR3 reads CASSSIIGQGGRNEQYF. The CDR3 DNA is TGTGCCAGCAGTTCGATAATAGGGCAGGGTGGAAGGAACGAGCAGTACTTC. Full variable domain (outside the CDR3, taken from reference TRBV28 and TRBJ2-7): DVKVTQSSRYLVKRTGEKVFLECVQDMDHENMFWYRQDPGLGLRLIYFSYDVKMKEKGDIPEGYSVSREKKERFSLILESASTNQTSMYLCASSSIIGQGGRNEQYFGPGTRLTVT.